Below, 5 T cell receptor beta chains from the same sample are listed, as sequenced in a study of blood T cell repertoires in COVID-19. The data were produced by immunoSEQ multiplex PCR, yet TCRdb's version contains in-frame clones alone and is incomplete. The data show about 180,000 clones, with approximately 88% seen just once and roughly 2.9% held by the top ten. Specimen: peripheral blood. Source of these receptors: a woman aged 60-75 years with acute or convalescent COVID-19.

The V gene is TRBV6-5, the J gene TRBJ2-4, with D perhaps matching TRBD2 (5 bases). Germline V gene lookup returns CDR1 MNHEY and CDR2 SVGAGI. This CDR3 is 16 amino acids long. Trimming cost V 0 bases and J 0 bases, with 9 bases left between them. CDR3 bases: TGTGCCAGCAGTTACTCCGGGAATCTAGCCAAAAACATTCAGTACTTC. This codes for CASSYSGNLAKNIQYF.

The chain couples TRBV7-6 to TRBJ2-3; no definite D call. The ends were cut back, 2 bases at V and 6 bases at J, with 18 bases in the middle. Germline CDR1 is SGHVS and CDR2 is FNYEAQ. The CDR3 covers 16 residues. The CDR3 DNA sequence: TGTGCCAGCAGCTTAAATAGCCCTACCCTTGCGGATACGCAGTATTTT. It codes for CASSLNSPTLADTQYF.

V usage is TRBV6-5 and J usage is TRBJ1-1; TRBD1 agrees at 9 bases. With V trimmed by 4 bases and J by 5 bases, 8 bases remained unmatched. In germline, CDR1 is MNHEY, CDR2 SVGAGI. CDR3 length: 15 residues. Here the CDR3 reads CASSFGGTGKTEAFF. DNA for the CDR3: TGTGCCAGCAGTTTTGGGGGGACAGGGAAGACTGAAGCTTTCTTT.

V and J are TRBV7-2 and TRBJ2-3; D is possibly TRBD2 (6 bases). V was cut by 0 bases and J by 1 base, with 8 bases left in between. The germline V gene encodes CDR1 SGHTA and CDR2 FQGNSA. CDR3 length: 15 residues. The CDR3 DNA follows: TGTGCCAGCAGCTTAGCGCGGGGCGGCACAGATACGCAGTATTTT. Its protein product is CASSLARGGTDTQYF.

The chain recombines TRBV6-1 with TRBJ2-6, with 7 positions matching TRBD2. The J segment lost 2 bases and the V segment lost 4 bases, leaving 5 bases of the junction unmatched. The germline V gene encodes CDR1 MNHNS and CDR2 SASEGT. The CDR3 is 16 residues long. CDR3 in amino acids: CASSAIGTTGANVLTF. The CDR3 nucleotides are TGTGCCAGCAGTGCTATTGGGACTACTGGGGCCAACGTCCTGACTTTC.